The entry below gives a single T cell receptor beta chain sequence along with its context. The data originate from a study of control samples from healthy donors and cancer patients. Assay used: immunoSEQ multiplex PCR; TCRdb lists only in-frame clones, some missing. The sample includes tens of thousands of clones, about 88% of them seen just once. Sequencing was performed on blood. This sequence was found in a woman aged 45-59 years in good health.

Written as DNA, the CDR3 is TGTGCCAGCAAAGGGGACAACCGAATAGCCAAAAACATTCAGTACTTC. It is translated as CASKGDNRIAKNIQYF. The genes are TRBV2 and TRBJ2-4, with D possibly matching TRBD1 (6 bases). The CDR3 is 16 amino acids. From germline, CDR1 is SNHLY and CDR2 FYNNEI. With 7 bases removed from V and 0 bases from J, the gap between germline ends came to 16 bases.